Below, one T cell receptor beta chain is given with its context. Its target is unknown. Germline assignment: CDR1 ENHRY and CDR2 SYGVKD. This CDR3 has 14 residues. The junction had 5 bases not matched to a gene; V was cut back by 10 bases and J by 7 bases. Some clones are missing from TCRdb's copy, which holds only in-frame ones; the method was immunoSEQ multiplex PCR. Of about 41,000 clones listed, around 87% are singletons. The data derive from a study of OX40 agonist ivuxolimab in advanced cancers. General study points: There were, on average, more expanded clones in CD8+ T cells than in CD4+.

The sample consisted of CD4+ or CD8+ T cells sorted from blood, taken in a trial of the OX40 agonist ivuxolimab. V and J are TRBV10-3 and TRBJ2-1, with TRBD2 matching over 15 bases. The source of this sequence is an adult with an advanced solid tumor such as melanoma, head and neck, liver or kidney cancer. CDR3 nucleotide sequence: TGTGCCACAGCGGGACTAGCGGGAGGAAATGAGCAGTTCTTC. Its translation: CATAGLAGGNEQFF.